This T cell receptor beta chain was sequenced during a study of blood T cell repertoires in COVID-19. The CDR3 sequence is 13 residues long. The V and J ends lost 9 bases and 7 bases, in that order; junction bases with no gene match: 11. Germline lookup yields CDR1 MDHEN and CDR2 SYDVKM. Data came from immunoSEQ multiplex PCR; TCRdb stores just in-frame clones and leaves some out. Of roughly 200,000 clones listed, around four fifths are singletons. This clone was seen a handful of times. The chain joins TRBV28 to TRBJ1-2, with 7 bases identical to TRBD1. Sequenced: peripheral blood. The clonotype comes from a woman aged 40 to 50 with COVID-19, enrolled during active disease. CDR3 DNA sequence: TGTGCCAGTACGTTACAGGGGAATCGTGGCTACACCTTC. It encodes CASTLQGNRGYTF.